What follows describes a single T cell receptor (beta chain). TCRdb reanalysed the 5' RACE reads using MiXCR and keeps one entry per CDR3 protein. In the table there are around 340,000 distinct CDR3 sequences, 10% to 15% of which are singletons. The data derive from a study of T-cell memory formation after mild COVID-19. This TCR was sampled from a young man who had mild COVID-19 (a few samples of this study predate the infection). Cell type and time point are not known. The specimen was PBMCs or a T cell subset sorted from them (not recorded which).

For the CDR3, the DNA is TGTGCCAGCAGCCAAGATGCCAGTATGAACACTGAAGCTTTCTTT. As protein: CASSQDASMNTEAFF. The chain couples TRBV3-1 to TRBJ1-1, with no clear D. V was pared by 0 bases and J by 0 bases, with 8 bases between. Looked up from germline, CDR1 is LGHDT and CDR2 is YNNKEL (reference sequence). CDR3 length equals 15 residues.